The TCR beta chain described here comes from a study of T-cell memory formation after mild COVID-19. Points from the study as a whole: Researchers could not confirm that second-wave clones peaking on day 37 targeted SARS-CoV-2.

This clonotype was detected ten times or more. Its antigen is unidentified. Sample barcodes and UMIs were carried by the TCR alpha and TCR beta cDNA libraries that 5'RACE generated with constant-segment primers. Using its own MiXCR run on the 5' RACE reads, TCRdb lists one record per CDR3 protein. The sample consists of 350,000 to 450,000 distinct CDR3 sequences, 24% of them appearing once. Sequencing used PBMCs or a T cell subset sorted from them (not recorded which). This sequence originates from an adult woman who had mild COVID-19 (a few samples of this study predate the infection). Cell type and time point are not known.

For the CDR3, the DNA is TGCGCCAGCAGCCCCACTGCAGGGAGGGGCTCCTACGAGCAGTACTTC. Protein: CASSPTAGRGSYEQYF. V usage is TRBV5-1 and J usage is TRBJ2-7, with 7 bases fitting TRBD2. Germline V lookup: CDR1 SGHRS, CDR2 YFSETQ. The CDR3 is 16 amino acids. Losses at the gene ends were 4 bases for V and 0 bases for J; bases not matched to a gene: 10.